This entry features one T cell receptor (beta chain) sequence. This CDR3 contains 14 residues. Germline loops: CDR1 WNHNN, CDR2 SYGVQD (reference sequence). V was pared by 6 bases and J by 2 bases, with 5 bases of the junction left unmatched. The method was immunoSEQ multiplex PCR; TCRdb's version includes in-frame clones alone and lacks a portion of them. The data contain about 130,000 clones, approximately 92% of them singletons. This sample stems from a study of control samples from healthy donors and cancer patients. This clonotype was sampled from a man between 18 and 29 years old in good health. The rearrangement uses TRBV10-1 and TRBJ2-3; TRBD1 aligns across 7 bases. Sequencing used blood. For the CDR3, the DNA is TGCGCCAGCAGCTCCGGACAGGACACAGATACGCAGTATTTT. This translates into CASSSGQDTDTQYF.